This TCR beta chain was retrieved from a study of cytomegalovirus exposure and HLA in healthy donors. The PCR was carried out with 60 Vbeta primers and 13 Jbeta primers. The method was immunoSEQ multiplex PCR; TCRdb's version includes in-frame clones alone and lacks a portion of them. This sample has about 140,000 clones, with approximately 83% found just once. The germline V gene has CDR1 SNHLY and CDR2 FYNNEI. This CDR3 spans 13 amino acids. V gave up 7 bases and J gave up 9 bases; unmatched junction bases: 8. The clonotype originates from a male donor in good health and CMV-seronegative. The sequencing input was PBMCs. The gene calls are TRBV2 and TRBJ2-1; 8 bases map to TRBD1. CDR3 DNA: TGTGCCAGCACGACAGGGGAGGAGAGTGAGCAGTTCTTC. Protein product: CASTTGEESEQFF. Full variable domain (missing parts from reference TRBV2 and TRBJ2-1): EPEVTQTPSHQVTQMGQEVILRCVPISNHLYFYWYRQILGQKVEFLVSFYNNEISEKSEIFDDQFSVERPDGSNFTLKIRSTKLEDSAMYFCASTTGEESEQFFGPGTRLTVL.